These T cell receptor beta chains were read from a single sample in a study of blood T cells in healthy people across ages. From the 5' RACE reads, TCRdb called clonotypes with MiXCR, one entry per CDR3 protein. Of 1.2 million to 1.5 million distinct CDR3 sequences in the sample, approximately 60% were seen once. Sequencing was carried out using blood. The receptors here all came from a man in his late teens or twenties in good health. Both conserved end residues are trimmed from each CDR3.

J | V | CDR3
TRBJ1-2 | TRBV6-5 | ASSYSVVRDTYGYT
TRBJ2-5 | TRBV25-1 | ASSPAQETQY
TRBJ2-4 | TRBV6-6 | ASSYSAEEAKNIQY
TRBJ2-7 | TRBV6-2/TRBV6-3 | ASSYAGDGYEQY
TRBJ2-1 | TRBV12-3/TRBV12-4 | ASSRHNSYNEQF
TRBJ2-5 | TRBV20-1 | SAFKTGGKETQY
TRBJ2-5 | TRBV2 | ATSLQGGSGETQY
TRBJ2-1 | TRBV5-4 | ASSPPRDFTSNEQF
TRBJ2-2 | TRBV4-1 | ASSPATGGRNTGELF
TRBJ2-4 | TRBV6-5 | ASSRGSPDREY
TRBJ2-6 | TRBV4-3 | ASSRTGTQGRANVLT
TRBJ2-3 | TRBV4-2 | ASSKDVELPTDTQY
TRBJ2-7 | TRBV7-9 | ASSSEGQGSEQY
TRBJ2-3 | TRBV7-9 | ASSFGDNTQY
TRBJ2-1 | TRBV7-2 | ASSLAVSQYNEQF
TRBJ2-7 | TRBV28 | ASRIPQGLSYEQY
TRBJ2-5 | TRBV10-2 | ASSDGGLGPQY
TRBJ1-1 | TRBV12-3/TRBV12-4 | ASRHDGGTEAF
TRBJ2-7 | TRBV5-1 | ASERTGTYEQY
TRBJ2-2 | TRBV12-3/TRBV12-4 | ASSSLAGTGELF
TRBJ2-3 | TRBV6-2/TRBV6-3 | ASSYSKTDSTDTQY
- | TRBV2 | ASSEEEAGPYEQY
TRBJ1-6 | TRBV3-1 | ASRPIGGTSPLH
TRBJ2-7 | TRBV5-1 | ASSRDGAYEQY
TRBJ1-5 | TRBV20-1 | SGLNQGDQPQH
TRBJ2-3 | TRBV29-1 | SSRPASGMIADTQY
TRBJ1-2 | TRBV2 | ASSEWVGEDGYT
TRBJ2-7 | TRBV18 | ASSLTGQAYEQY
TRBJ2-3 | TRBV20-1 | SVQSIPLFTDTQY
TRBJ1-1 | TRBV30 | AWNLGGGSTEAF
TRBJ2-3 | TRBV6-5 | ASSYSAGVNLDTQY
TRBJ1-6 | TRBV6-6 | ASRGGNIGSSPLH
TRBJ1-2 | TRBV6-5 | ASSRGLGYGYT
TRBJ2-7 | TRBV12-3/TRBV12-4 | ASREGTEVSYEQY
TRBJ2-5 | TRBV2 | ASRSGGFVQETQY
TRBJ2-7 | TRBV6-1 | ASSGYRPAGDYEQY
TRBJ1-4 | TRBV4-2 | ASSQGTGGPNEKLF
TRBJ1-1 | TRBV4-1 | ASSGGAGTAF
TRBJ2-7 | TRBV6-5 | ASSDRTGTYEQY
TRBJ1-2 | TRBV6-5 | ASSLDRPAGGYT
TRBJ2-7 | TRBV7-2 | ASSPDGFSEQY
TRBJ1-2 | TRBV12-5 | ASGFRDGYT
TRBJ2-1 | TRBV4-1 | ASSQDGGRGAYNEQF
TRBJ1-1 | TRBV29-1 | SVEEGRNTEAF